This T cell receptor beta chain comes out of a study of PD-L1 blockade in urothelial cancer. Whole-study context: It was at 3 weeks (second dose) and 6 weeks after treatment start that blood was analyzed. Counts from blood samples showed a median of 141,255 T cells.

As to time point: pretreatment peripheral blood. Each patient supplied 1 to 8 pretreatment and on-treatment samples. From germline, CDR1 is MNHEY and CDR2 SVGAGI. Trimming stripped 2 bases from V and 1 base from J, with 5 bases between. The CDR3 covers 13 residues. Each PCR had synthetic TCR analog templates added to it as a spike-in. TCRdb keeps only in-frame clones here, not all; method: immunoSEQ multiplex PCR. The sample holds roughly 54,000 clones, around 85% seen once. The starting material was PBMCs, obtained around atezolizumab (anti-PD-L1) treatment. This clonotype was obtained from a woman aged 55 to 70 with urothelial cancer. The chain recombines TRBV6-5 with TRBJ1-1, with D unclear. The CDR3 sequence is CASSYGGNTEAFF. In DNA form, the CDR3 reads TGTGCCAGCAGTTACGGAGGGAACACTGAAGCTTTCTTT.